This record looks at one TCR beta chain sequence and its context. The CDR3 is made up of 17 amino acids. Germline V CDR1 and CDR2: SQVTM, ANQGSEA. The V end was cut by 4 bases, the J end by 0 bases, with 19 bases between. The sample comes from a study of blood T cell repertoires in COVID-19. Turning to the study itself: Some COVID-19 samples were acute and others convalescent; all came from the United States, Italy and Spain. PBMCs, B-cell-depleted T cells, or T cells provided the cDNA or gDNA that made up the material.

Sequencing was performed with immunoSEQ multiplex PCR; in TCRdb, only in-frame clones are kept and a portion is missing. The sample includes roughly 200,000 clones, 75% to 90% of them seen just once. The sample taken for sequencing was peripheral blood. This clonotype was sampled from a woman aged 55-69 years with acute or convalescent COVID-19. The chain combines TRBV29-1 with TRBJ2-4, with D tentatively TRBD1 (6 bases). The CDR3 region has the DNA TGCAGCGTTGGGTGGGAGAGGGGGAATCTAGCCAAAAACATTCAGTACTTC. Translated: CSVGWERGNLAKNIQYF.